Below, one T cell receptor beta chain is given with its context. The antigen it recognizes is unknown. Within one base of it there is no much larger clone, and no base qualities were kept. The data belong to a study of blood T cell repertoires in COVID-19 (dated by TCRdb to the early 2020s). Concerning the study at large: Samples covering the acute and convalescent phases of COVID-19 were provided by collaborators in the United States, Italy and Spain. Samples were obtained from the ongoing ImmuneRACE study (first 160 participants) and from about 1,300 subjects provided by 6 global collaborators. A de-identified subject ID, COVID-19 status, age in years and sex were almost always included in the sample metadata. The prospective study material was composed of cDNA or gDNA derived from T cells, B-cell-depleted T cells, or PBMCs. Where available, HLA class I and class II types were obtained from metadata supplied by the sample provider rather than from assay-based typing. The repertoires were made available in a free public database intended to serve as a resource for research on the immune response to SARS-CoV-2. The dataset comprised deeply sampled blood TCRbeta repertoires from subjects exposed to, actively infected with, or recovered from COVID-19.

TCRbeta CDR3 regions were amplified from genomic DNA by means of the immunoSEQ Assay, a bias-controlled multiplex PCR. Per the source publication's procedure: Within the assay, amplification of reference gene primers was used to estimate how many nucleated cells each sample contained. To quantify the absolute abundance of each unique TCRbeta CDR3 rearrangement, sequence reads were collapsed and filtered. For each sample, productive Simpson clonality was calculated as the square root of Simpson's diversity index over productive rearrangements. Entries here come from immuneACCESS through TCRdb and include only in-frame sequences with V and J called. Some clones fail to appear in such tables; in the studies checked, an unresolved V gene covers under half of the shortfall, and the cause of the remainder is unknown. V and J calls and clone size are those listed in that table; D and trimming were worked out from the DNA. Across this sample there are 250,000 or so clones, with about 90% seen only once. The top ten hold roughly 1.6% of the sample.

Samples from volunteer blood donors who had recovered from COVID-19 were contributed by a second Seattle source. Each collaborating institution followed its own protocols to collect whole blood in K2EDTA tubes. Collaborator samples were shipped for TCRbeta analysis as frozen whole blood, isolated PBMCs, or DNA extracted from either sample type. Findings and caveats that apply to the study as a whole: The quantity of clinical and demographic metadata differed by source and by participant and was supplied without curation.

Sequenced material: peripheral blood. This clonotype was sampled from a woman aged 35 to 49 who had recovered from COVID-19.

The sequenced DNA is TGTGCCAGCAGCCCCCTGCCAGGTCGTCAGCCCCAGCATTTT. Its translation reads: CASSPLPGRQPQHF. The rearrangement combines TRBV16 with TRBJ1-5; the D gene assignment is ambiguous. From the cysteine up to the phenylalanine, the CDR3 has a length of 14 residues. Here the CDR3 DNA is all that survives: 42 bases in frame from base 1. Looking up the germline V gene yields CDR1 KGHSY and CDR2 FQNENV. V is cut by 4 bases and J by 6 bases, and the space between the germline ends is 13 bases.